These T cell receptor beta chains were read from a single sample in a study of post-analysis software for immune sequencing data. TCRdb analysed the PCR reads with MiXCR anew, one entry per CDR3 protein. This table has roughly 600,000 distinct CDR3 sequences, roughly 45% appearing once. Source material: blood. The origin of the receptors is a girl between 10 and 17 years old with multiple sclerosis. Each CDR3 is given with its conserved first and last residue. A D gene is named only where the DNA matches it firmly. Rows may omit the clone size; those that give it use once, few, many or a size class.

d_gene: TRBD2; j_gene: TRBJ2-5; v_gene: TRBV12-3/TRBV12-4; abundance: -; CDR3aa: CASSLTGSGRQETQYF; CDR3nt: TGTGCCAGCAGTTTAACAGGGAGCGGGAGGCAGGAGACCCAGTACTTC
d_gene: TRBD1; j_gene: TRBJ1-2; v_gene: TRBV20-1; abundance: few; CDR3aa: CSVSGQGNYGYTF; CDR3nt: TGCAGTGTATCCGGACAGGGCAACTATGGCTACACCTTC
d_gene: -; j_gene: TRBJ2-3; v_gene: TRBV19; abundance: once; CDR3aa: CASSIGSFTDTQYF; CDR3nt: TGTGCCAGTAGTATCGGGAGCTTCACAGATACGCAGTATTTT
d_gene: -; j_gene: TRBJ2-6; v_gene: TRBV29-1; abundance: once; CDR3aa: CSVGYIGSGANVLTF; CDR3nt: TGCAGCGTTGGTTACATCGGATCTGGGGCCAACGTCCTGACTTTC
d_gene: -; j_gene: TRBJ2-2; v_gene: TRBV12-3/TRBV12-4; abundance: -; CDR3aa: CATSEEPNTGELFF; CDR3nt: TGTGCCACTTCTGAAGAGCCGAACACCGGGGAGCTGTTTTTT
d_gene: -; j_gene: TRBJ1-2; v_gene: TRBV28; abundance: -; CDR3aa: CASSFPESTGYTF; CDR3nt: TGTGCCAGCAGTTTCCCCGAATCCACGGGCTACACCTTC
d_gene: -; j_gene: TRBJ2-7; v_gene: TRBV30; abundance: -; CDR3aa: CAWSYEQYF; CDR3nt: TGTGCCTGGTCCTACGAGCAGTACTTC
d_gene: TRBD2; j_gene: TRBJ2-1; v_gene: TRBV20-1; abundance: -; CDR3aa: CSARPLAASYNEQFF; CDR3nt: TGCAGTGCCCGTCCCCTAGCGGCCTCCTACAATGAGCAGTTCTTC
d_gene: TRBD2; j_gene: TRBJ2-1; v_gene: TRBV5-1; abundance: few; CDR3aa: CASCSGGAYNEQFF; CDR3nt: TGCGCCAGCTGCAGCGGGGGCGCCTACAATGAGCAGTTCTTC
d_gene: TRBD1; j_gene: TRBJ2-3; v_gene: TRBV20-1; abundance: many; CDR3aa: CSAPTGGRTDTQYF; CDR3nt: TGCAGTGCCCCTACAGGGGGTAGGACAGATACGCAGTATTTT
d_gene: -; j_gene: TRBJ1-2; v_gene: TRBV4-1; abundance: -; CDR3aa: CASSQDTSGSGYTF; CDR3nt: TGCGCCAGCAGCCAAGATACATCAGGGTCTGGCTACACCTTC
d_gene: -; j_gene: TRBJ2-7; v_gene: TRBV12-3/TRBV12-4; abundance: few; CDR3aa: CASSLGRFYEQYF; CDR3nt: TGTGCCAGCAGTTTGGGGCGCTTCTACGAGCAGTACTTC
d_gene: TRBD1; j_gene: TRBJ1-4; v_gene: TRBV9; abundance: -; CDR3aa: CASSVGGDSNEKLFF; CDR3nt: TGTGCCAGCAGCGTAGGCGGGGACAGTAATGAAAAACTGTTTTTT
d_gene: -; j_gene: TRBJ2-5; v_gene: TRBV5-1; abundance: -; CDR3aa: CASRGGGYQETQYF; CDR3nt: TGCGCCAGCAGAGGAGGGGGGTACCAAGAGACCCAGTACTTC
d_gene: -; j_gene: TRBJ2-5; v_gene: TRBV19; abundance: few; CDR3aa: CASSINSQETQYF; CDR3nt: TGTGCCAGTAGTATTAACAGTCAAGAGACCCAGTACTTC
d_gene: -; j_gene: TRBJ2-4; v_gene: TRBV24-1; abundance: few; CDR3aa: CATSDWAKNIQYF; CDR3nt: TGTGCCACCAGTGATTGGGCTAAAAACATTCAGTACTTC
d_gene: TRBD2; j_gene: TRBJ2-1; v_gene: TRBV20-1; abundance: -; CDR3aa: CSAEGGGGYNEQFF; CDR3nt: TGCAGTGCCGAGGGGGGCGGGGGGTACAATGAGCAGTTCTTC
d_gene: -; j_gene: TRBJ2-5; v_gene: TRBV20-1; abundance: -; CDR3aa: CSAIRGETQYF; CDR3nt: TGCAGTGCTATAAGGGGGGAGACCCAGTACTTC
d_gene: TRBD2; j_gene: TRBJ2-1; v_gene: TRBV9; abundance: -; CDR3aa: CASSVASGTRGNEQFF; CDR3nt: TGTGCCAGCAGCGTGGCTAGCGGGACCCGAGGCAATGAGCAGTTCTTC
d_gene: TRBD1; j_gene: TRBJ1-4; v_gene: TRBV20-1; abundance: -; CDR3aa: CSAKDRYNEKLFF; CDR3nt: TGCAGTGCTAAGGACAGGTACAATGAAAAACTGTTTTTT
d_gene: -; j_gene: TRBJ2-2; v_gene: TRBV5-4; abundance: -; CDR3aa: CASSLGLSSGELFF; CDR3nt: TGTGCCAGCAGCTTGGGGCTGAGCTCCGGGGAGCTGTTTTTT
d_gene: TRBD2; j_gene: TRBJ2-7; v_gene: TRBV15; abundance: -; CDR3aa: CATSRPSGGYEQYF; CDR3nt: TGTGCCACCAGCAGACCTAGCGGGGGCTACGAGCAGTACTTC
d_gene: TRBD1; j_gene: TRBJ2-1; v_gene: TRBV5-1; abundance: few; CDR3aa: CASSSDRGAYNEQFF; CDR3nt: TGCGCCAGCAGCTCGGACAGGGGAGCCTACAATGAGCAGTTCTTC
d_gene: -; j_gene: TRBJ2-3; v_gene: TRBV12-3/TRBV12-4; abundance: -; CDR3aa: CASSTRQVFPDTQYF; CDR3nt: TGTGCCAGCAGTACCCGACAGGTTTTCCCAGATACGCAGTATTTT
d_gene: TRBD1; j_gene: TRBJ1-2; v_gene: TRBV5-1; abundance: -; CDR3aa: CASSAGQGGPPYGYTF; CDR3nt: TGCGCCAGCAGCGCCGGACAGGGAGGCCCCCCCTATGGCTACACCTTC
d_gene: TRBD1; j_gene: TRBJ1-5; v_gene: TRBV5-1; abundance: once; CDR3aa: CASSLGPGQDNQPQHF; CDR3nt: TGCGCCAGCAGCTTGGGCCCGGGACAGGACAATCAGCCCCAGCATTTT
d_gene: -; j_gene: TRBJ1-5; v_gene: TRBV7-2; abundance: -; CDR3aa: CASSSVGSRISPQHF; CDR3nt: TGTGCCAGCAGCTCTGTTGGGTCCCGCATCAGCCCCCAGCATTTT
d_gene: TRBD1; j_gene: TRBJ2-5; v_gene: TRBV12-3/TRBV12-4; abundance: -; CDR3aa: CASSLLGGSQYF; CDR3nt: TGTGCCAGCAGTTTATTAGGGGGCAGTCAGTACTTC
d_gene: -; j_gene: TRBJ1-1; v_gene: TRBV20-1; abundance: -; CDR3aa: CSARAPTGNTEAFF; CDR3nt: TGCAGTGCTAGGGCTCCCACAGGGAACACTGAAGCTTTCTTT
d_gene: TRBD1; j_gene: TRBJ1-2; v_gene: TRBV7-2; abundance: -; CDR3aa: CASSTGVTGGVNYGYTF; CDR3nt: TGTGCCAGCAGCACAGGGGTGACAGGCGGGGTGAACTATGGCTACACCTTC
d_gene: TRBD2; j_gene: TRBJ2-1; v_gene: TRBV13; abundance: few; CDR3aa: CASSHPGLAGPYNEQFF; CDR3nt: TGTGCCAGCAGTCACCCGGGACTAGCGGGGCCATACAATGAGCAGTTCTTC
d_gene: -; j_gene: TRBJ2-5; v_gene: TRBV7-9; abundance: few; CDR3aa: CASSLFHRDQETQYF; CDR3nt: TGTGCCAGCAGCTTATTTCACAGGGACCAAGAGACCCAGTACTTC
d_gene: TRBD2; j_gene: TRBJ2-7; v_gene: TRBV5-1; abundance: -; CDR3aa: CASSLEMGLAGVEQYF; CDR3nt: TGCGCCAGCAGCTTGGAGATGGGGCTAGCGGGAGTCGAGCAGTACTTC
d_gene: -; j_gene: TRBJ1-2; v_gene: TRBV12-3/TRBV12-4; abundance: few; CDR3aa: CASSRMGGGGWSGGYTF; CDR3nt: TGTGCCAGCAGCCGAATGGGTGGGGGAGGGTGGAGTGGTGGCTACACCTTC
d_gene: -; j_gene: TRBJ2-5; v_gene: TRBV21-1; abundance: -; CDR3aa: CASSSGATVEETQYF; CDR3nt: TGTGCCAGCAGCTCAGGAGCGACAGTCGAAGAGACCCAGTACTTC
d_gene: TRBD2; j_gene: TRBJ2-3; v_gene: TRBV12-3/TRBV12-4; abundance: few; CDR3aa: CASSLSGRGGTDAQYF; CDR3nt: TGTGCCAGCAGTCTCAGCGGGAGGGGCGGCACAGATGCGCAGTATTTT
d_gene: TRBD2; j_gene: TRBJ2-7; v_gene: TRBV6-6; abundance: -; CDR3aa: CASSSPSGGPVNEQYF; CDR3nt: TGTGCCAGCAGTAGTCCTAGCGGGGGCCCCGTCAATGAGCAGTACTTC
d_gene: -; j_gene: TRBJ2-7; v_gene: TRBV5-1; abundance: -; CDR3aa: CASSFDVGGTYEQYF; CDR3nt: TGCGCCAGCAGCTTCGACGTCGGGGGTACCTACGAGCAGTACTTC
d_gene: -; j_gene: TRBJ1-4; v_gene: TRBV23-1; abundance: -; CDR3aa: CASSQMVRETNEKLFF; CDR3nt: TGCGCCAGCAGTCAAATGGTCCGGGAAACTAATGAAAAACTGTTTTTT
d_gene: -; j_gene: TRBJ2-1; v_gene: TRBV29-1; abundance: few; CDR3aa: CSVYRRSYNEQFF; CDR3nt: TGCAGCGTTTATAGAAGGTCCTACAATGAGCAGTTCTTC
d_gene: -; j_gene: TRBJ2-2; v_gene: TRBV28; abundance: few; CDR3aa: CASSDRGRDTGELFF; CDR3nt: TGTGCCAGCAGCGATAGGGGGAGGGACACCGGGGAGCTGTTTTTT
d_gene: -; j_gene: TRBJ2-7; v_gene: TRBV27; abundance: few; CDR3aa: CASSFIPTGEVNEQYF; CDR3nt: TGTGCCAGCAGTTTCATCCCGACTGGGGAGGTCAACGAGCAGTACTTC
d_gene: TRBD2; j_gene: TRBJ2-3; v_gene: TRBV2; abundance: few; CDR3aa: CARTGTSGSTDTQYF; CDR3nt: TGTGCCAGGACCGGGACTAGCGGTAGCACAGATACGCAGTATTTT
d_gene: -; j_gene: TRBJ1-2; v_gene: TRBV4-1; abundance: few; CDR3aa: CASSQEPGPRASYGYTF; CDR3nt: TGCGCCAGCAGCCAAGAACCGGGGCCTCGGGCTAGCTATGGCTACACCTTC
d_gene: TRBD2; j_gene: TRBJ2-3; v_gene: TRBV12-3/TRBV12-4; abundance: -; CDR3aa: CASSPRGGLADTQYF; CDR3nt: TGTGCCAGCAGTCCAAGAGGGGGACTAGCAGATACGCAGTATTTT
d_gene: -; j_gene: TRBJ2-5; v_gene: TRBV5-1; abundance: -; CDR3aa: CVSSLTGSETQYF; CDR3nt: TGCGTCAGCAGCCTAACAGGTTCTGAGACCCAGTACTTC
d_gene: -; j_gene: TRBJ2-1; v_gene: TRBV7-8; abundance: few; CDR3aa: CASSPVAAAGSEQFF; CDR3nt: TGTGCCAGCAGCCCTGTCGCGGCAGCCGGTTCGGAGCAGTTCTTC
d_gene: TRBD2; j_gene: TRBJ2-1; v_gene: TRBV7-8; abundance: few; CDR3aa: CASSASSGGPSGEQFF; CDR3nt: TGTGCCAGCAGCGCGTCTAGCGGGGGGCCCTCGGGAGAGCAGTTCTTC
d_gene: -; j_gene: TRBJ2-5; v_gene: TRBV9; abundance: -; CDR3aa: CASSVALGEETQYF; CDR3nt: TGTGCCAGCAGCGTAGCTTTAGGGGAGGAGACCCAGTACTTC
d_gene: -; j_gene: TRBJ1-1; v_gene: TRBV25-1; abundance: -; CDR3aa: CASTGRARGTEAFF; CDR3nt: TGTGCCAGCACTGGACGGGCCCGAGGCACTGAAGCTTTCTTT
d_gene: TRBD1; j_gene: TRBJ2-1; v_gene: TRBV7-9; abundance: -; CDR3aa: CASSSLGQGPYEQFF; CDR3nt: TGTGCCAGCAGCTCGTTGGGACAGGGGCCCTACGAGCAGTTCTTC
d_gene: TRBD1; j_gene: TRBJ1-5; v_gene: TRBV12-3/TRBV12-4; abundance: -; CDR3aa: CASSWTGLNQPQHF; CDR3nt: TGTGCCAGCAGTTGGACAGGGCTCAATCAGCCCCAGCATTTT
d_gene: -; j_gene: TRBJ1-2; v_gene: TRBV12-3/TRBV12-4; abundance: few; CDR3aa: CASSLFGGNYGYTF; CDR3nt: TGTGCCAGCAGTTTATTCGGCGGGAACTATGGCTACACCTTC